This T cell receptor (beta chain) was recorded in a study of response to subunit inactivated influenza vaccine. The study, taken as a whole, reports: Authors suggested each seasonal influenza vaccination recruits few new T cells.

This clonotype has only a few counts. The antigen remains undetermined. CDR3 length: 14 residues. V trimming: 6 bases; J trimming: 6 bases; junction bases outside the gene matches: 13. Germline V gene sequence: CDR1 SQVTM, CDR2 ANQGSEA. TCRdb re-called the RT-PCR reads with MiXCR, one entry per CDR3 protein. The sample lists 450,000 to 550,000 distinct CDR3 sequences; 25% were seen once. This sequence originates from a man aged 50 to 60 who received an inactivated influenza vaccine. Here the sequenced sample was CD4+ T cells sorted from PBMCs, taken more than 4 days after vaccination. The V gene is TRBV29-1, the J gene TRBJ2-7, with 8 bases that match TRBD1. The CDR3 is CSVEDRVRPGEQYF. In DNA, the CDR3 is TGCAGCGTAGAGGACAGGGTAAGGCCCGGCGAGCAGTACTTC.